A single sample is the source of the 25 T cell receptor beta chains below, sequenced in a study of blood T cell repertoires in COVID-19. This table comes from immunoSEQ multiplex PCR, and its TCRdb copy is limited to in-frame clones, with some not included. The sample contains approximately 220,000 clones, roughly four fifths of which appear only once. Sequencing was carried out using peripheral blood. These receptors came from an older woman with acute or convalescent COVID-19.

The rearrangement uses TRBV5-1 and TRBJ1-2; D may be TRBD1 (6 bases). The CDR3 loop spans 14 amino acids. Germline V lookup: CDR1 SGHRS, CDR2 YFSETQ. The V end was cut by 5 bases, the J end by 6 bases, with 17 bases between. The CDR3 is CASSDTGSRNGYTF. As DNA, the CDR3 is TGCGCCAGCAGTGACACAGGGTCCCGGAATGGCTACACCTTC.

This rearrangement joins TRBV7-9 to TRBJ1-1; 10 bases line up with TRBD1. This CDR3 has 15 residues. Germline loops: CDR1 SEHNR, CDR2 FQNEAQ (reference sequence). V lost 1 base and J lost 5; bases outside the gene matches: 4. Here the CDR3 DNA reads TGTGCCAGCAGCTTAGGACAGGGGGCGCAGACTGAAGCTTTCTTT. It is translated as CASSLGQGAQTEAFF. Looking up the rest from reference TRBV7-9 and TRBJ1-1 gives the full variable domain: DTGVSQNPRHKITKRGQNVTFRCDPISEHNRLYWYRQTLGQGPEFLTYFQNEAQLEKSRLLSDRFSAERPKGSFSTLEIQRTEQGDSAMYLCASSLGQGAQTEAFFGQGTRLTVV.

This chain uses TRBV5-4 with TRBJ2-5; D is unresolved. Germline CDR1 reads SGHNT; CDR2 reads YYREEE (reference sequence). The CDR3 spans 15 residues. Trimming stripped 1 base from V and 1 base from J, with 11 bases between. The CDR3 DNA is TGTGCCAGCAGCTTGATTGGGCCGAGCCAAGAGACCCAGTACTTC. Its translation: CASSLIGPSQETQYF.

Concerning this clone itself: The same CDR3 is also encoded by other DNA sequences in this sample. The V gene is TRBV7-9, the J gene TRBJ1-2; tentatively, D is TRBD1 (5 bases). This CDR3 has 13 residues. Trimming took 6 bases from V and 8 from J, leaving 16 bases between them. Germline loops: CDR1 SEHNR, CDR2 FQNEAQ (reference sequence). The CDR3 nucleotides are TGTGCCAGCAGTTCCGCAGGAGGGGTAGGCTACACCTTC. It encodes CASSSAGGVGYTF.

CDR3 amino acids: CASSLPRQGAWISDGYTF. CDR3 sequence (DNA): TGTGCCAGTAGTTTGCCGAGACAGGGGGCGTGGATTTCGGATGGCTACACCTTC. This chain joins TRBV19 and TRBJ1-2; TRBD1 matches 10 bases. Germline-derived CDR1 and CDR2 are LNHDA and SQIVND (reference sequence). J gave up 6 bases and V 5 bases, and 18 bases lay outside the gene matches. The CDR3 is 18 amino acids.

J is TRBJ2-2 and V is TRBV19, with D perhaps matching TRBD1 (5 bases). The germline CDR1 and CDR2 sequences are LNHDA and SQIVND (reference sequence). V dropped 5 bases and J dropped 0 bases, with 7 bases sitting between them. This CDR3 is 14 amino acids long. In DNA form, the CDR3 reads TGTGCCAGTAGTTCGACAGCGAACACCGGGGAGCTGTTTTTT. Residues: CASSSTANTGELFF.

This chain links TRBV9 with TRBJ1-1; no clear D gene. The CDR3 is made up of 13 amino acids. Germline V gene lookup returns CDR1 SGDLS and CDR2 YYNGEE. V lost 0 bases, J lost 6 bases, and 9 bases lay in between. CDR3 nucleotides: TGTGCCAGCAGCGTAGGAGGATCGGCTGAAGCTTTCTTT. It codes for CASSVGGSAEAFF.

This clone was detected only once. The gene calls are TRBV6-5 and TRBJ1-2, with 8 bases that match TRBD1. V dropped 7 bases and J dropped 4; count of bases not matched to a gene: 5. Germline V lookup: CDR1 MNHEY, CDR2 SVGAGI. The CDR3 is 13 residues long. The CDR3 DNA reads as TGTGCCAGCAACCCAGGGGGCGGCTATGGCTACACCTTC. Amino acid sequence: CASNPGGGYGYTF.

The chain couples TRBV28 to TRBJ1-3; TRBD1 aligns across 7 bases. The germline gives CDR1 MDHEN, CDR2 SYDVKM. V was clipped by 5 bases and J by 0 bases; unmatched bases: 10. CDR3 length equals 17 residues. The CDR3 DNA follows: TGTGCCAGCAGTCCGTTGGGACAGACGCACTCTGGAAACACCATATATTTT. The encoded protein is CASSPLGQTHSGNTIYF.

The chain combines TRBV6-5 with TRBJ2-5; the D gene is possibly TRBD2 (5 bases). The CDR3 covers 13 residues. Germline lookup yields CDR1 MNHEY and CDR2 SVGAGI. The V end lost 7 bases, the J end lost 4 bases, and 13 bases lay between the germline ends. The CDR3 nucleotides read TGTGCCAGCACCAACCGGGATCGAGAGACCCAGTACTTC. Translating gives CASTNRDRETQYF.

This sequence joins TRBV5-1 and TRBJ1-6; the match to TRBD1 covers 8 bases. The CDR3 runs to 15 residues. Per germline, CDR1 SGHRS and CDR2 YFSETQ. V dropped 4 bases and J dropped 7; count of bases not matched to a gene: 7. CDR3 sequence: CASSIGQGGNSPLHF. For the CDR3, the DNA is TGCGCCAGCAGCATCGGACAGGGAGGAAATTCACCCCTCCACTTT.

CDR3 amino acids: CAISFGLTGVPDTQYF. The CDR3 region has the DNA TGTGCCATCAGCTTCGGACTAACCGGAGTGCCAGATACGCAGTATTTT. The chain combines TRBV10-3 with TRBJ2-3; D perhaps matches TRBD2 (6 bases). Trimming took 6 bases from V and 4 from J, leaving 20 bases between them. Germline-derived CDR1 and CDR2 are ENHRY and SYGVKD. The CDR3 sequence is 16 residues long.

The chain uses TRBV15 and TRBJ2-7, with D perhaps matching TRBD1 (6 bases). This CDR3 comprises 16 residues. The germline V gene encodes CDR1 LNHNV and CDR2 YYDKDF (reference sequence). Trimming shortened V by 5 bases and J by 1 base, and 18 bases separated the two germline ends. CDR3 protein: CATSSIPGDSSYEQYF. The CDR3 nucleotides are TGTGCCACCAGCTCTATTCCAGGGGATTCGTCCTACGAGCAGTACTTC.

This chain joins TRBV29-1 and TRBJ1-2, with D maybe TRBD1 (6 bases). The CDR3 consists of 13 residues. V was trimmed by 7 bases and J by 4 bases, leaving 16 bases between them. Germline CDR1 reads SQVTM; CDR2 reads ANQGSEA. CDR3 sequence (DNA): TGCAGCGCTACTAGGGGGGGCGGCTATGGCTACACCTTC. This sequence encodes CSATRGGGYGYTF.

The chain uses TRBV24-1 and TRBJ1-2, with TRBD1 matching 7 bases. The CDR3 covers 13 residues. The germline gives CDR1 KGHDR, CDR2 SFDVKD. With V trimmed by 8 bases and J by 8 bases, 10 bases remained unmatched. Written as DNA, the CDR3 is TGTGCCACCAAGGGGCGCAGGGGGAAGGGCTACACCTTC. Its translation is CATKGRRGKGYTF.

The J gene is TRBJ1-2, the V gene TRBV5-6; 8 bases line up with TRBD1. The CDR3 is 17 amino acids. V was pared by 4 bases and J by 5 bases, with 16 bases of the junction left unmatched. Germline CDR1 SGHDT, CDR2 YYEEEE. CDR3 sequence (DNA): TGTGCCAGCAGCCGCCCCGGACAGGGAGAAACTGGATATGGCTACACCTTC. It translates to CASSRPGQGETGYGYTF.

The chain is built from TRBV11-3 and TRBJ1-1, with 8 bases aligning to TRBD1. J was trimmed by 11 bases and V by 4 bases; bases with no gene match: 12. CDR1 and CDR2 (germline): SGHNT, YENEEA. The CDR3 sequence is 14 residues long. CDR3 in DNA: TGTGCCAGCAGCTCCGGGCAGGGACAGGCCTCCGCTTTCTTT. Translated: CASSSGQGQASAFF.

This chain uses TRBV7-9 with TRBJ1-1; a weak D match, TRBD1 (5 bases). V was shortened by 1 base and J by 1 base, with 13 bases between the two germline ends. Looked up from germline, CDR1 is SEHNR and CDR2 is FQNEAQ (reference sequence). The CDR3 totals 16 residues. In nucleotides, the CDR3 is TGTGCCAGCAGCTTAGACATCGGGGGGAAGAACACTGAAGCTTTCTTT. This encodes CASSLDIGGKNTEAFF.

The chain couples TRBV7-2 to TRBJ1-2; D call uncertain. There are 15 residues in the CDR3. The germline CDR1 and CDR2 sequences are SGHTA and FQGNSA. V was cut by 4 bases and J by 5 bases, with 17 bases left in between. CDR3 coding DNA: TGTGCCAGCAGCTCTTCCCCGGGTGTCGGGTATGGCTACACCTTC. It encodes CASSSSPGVGYGYTF.

This clone has more than one count but fewer than ten. J is TRBJ1-2 and V is TRBV4-3; D is unresolved. The germline V gene has CDR1 LGHNA and CDR2 YSLEER. The CDR3 covers 14 residues. Trimming cost V 1 base and J 8 bases, with 14 bases left between them. This CDR3 reads CASSQGQPGSGYTF. Here the CDR3 DNA reads TGCGCCAGCAGCCAAGGCCAGCCGGGAAGCGGCTACACCTTC.

The chain has TRBV5-1 and TRBJ2-1, with D possibly matching TRBD2 (5 bases). Germline V lookup: CDR1 SGHRS, CDR2 YFSETQ. Trimming shortened V by 7 bases and J by 0 bases, and 14 bases separated the two germline ends. The CDR3 is 15 residues long. The CDR3 bases are TGCGCCAGCTCAAGAGAAGGGAGCTCCTACAATGAGCAGTTCTTC. This codes for CASSREGSSYNEQFF.

The chain links TRBV5-1 to TRBJ2-7; 9 bases align to TRBD1. Unmatched junction bases numbered 9, after V lost 1 base and J lost 4 bases. The germline CDR1 and CDR2 sequences are SGHRS and YFSETQ. The CDR3 contains 16 residues. CDR3 sequence: CASSLSTGTGKYEQYF. As DNA, the CDR3 is TGCGCCAGCAGCTTGTCTACCGGGACAGGGAAGTACGAGCAGTACTTC.

This clone is a singleton in its sample. This rearrangement joins TRBV5-1 to TRBJ1-2; no clear D gene. Germline-derived CDR1 and CDR2 are SGHRS and YFSETQ. Trimming cost V 0 bases and J 8 bases, with 14 bases left between them. The CDR3 loop spans 14 amino acids. CDR3 nucleotide sequence: TGCGCCAGCAGCTTGGCCATAAACGACGGGGGCTACACCTTC. As protein: CASSLAINDGGYTF.

CDR3: CASSLGQSGISSYNEQFF. CDR3 nucleotide sequence: TGTGCCAGCAGCTTAGGACAGTCGGGAATAAGCTCCTACAATGAGCAGTTCTTC. The gene calls are TRBV13 and TRBJ2-1; maybe TRBD2 (5 bases). V lost 0 bases, J lost 0 bases, and 15 bases lay in between. Germline-derived CDR1 and CDR2 are PRHDT and FYEKMQ (reference sequence). The CDR3 is 18 amino acids.

The chain recombines TRBV11-2 with TRBJ1-2; D perhaps matches TRBD1 (6 bases). The CDR3 is 13 amino acids. Germline CDR1 is SGHAT and CDR2 is FQNNGV. V lost 1 base, J lost 8 bases, and 11 bases lay in between. CDR3 DNA sequence: TGTGCCAGCAGCTTAGGCCAGGGGAGCGGCTACACCTTC. The encoded protein is CASSLGQGSGYTF.